A selection of T cell receptor beta chains follows, all from one sample in a study of OX40 agonist ivuxolimab in advanced cancers. Sequencing was performed with immunoSEQ multiplex PCR; in TCRdb, only in-frame clones are kept and a portion is missing. The table includes tens of thousands of clones, about nine tenths detected once. The material sequenced was CD4+ or CD8+ T cells sorted from blood, taken in a trial of the OX40 agonist ivuxolimab. The receptors originated from an adult with an advanced solid tumor such as melanoma, head and neck, liver or kidney cancer. The CDR3 runs from the conserved cysteine through the conserved F or W. Fields, in order: D gene, clone size, V gene, J gene, CDR3 DNA, CDR3 protein. D genes are given only for firm matches. Size is omitted from some rows. Given values are once, few, many or a class for expanded clones.

D gene: .
clone size: .
V gene: TRBV19
J gene: TRBJ1-5
CDR3 DNA: TGTGCCAGTAGTATAGCTCGCAATCAGCCCCAGCATTTT
CDR3 protein: CASSIARNQPQHF

D gene: TRBD2
clone size: .
V gene: TRBV28
J gene: TRBJ2-1
CDR3 DNA: TGTGCCAGCAGGTCAGCGGGGGGGCCCTACAATGAGCAGTTCTTC
CDR3 protein: CASRSAGGPYNEQFF

D gene: .
clone size: .
V gene: TRBV20-1
J gene: TRBJ2-3
CDR3 DNA: TGCAGTGCTCTGGGGGCGGATACGCAGTATTTT
CDR3 protein: CSALGADTQYF

D gene: .
clone size: .
V gene: TRBV19
J gene: TRBJ2-5
CDR3 DNA: TGTGCCAGTAGTATACCCGGGACCCAGTACTTC
CDR3 protein: CASSIPGTQYF

D gene: TRBD1
clone size: few
V gene: TRBV5-4
J gene: TRBJ2-7
CDR3 DNA: TGTGCCAGCAGCTTGGTAGACAGGGGAGACGAGCAGTACTTC
CDR3 protein: CASSLVDRGDEQYF

D gene: .
clone size: .
V gene: TRBV5-6
J gene: TRBJ2-7
CDR3 DNA: TGTGCCAGCAGCTTTGGGGGTATACAGTACTTC
CDR3 protein: CASSFGGIQYF

D gene: .
clone size: .
V gene: TRBV28
J gene: TRBJ1-2
CDR3 DNA: TGTGCCAGCAGCTATAATGGCTACACCTTC
CDR3 protein: CASSYNGYTF

D gene: .
clone size: .
V gene: TRBV6-5
J gene: TRBJ1-2
CDR3 DNA: TGTGCCACCCGAAGGTCCAGTGGGTATGGCTACACCTTC
CDR3 protein: CATRRSSGYGYTF

D gene: TRBD2
clone size: .
V gene: TRBV9
J gene: TRBJ2-5
CDR3 DNA: TGTGCCAGCAGCGCCCGGACTAGCGGGAGGGAGACCCAGTACTTC
CDR3 protein: CASSARTSGRETQYF

D gene: TRBD2
clone size: once
V gene: TRBV7-7
J gene: TRBJ2-5
CDR3 DNA: TGTGCCAGCAGTTCCGGACTAGCGGGAGGAGAGACCCAGTACTTC
CDR3 protein: CASSSGLAGGETQYF

D gene: .
clone size: .
V gene: TRBV7-2
J gene: TRBJ2-2
CDR3 DNA: TGTGCCAGCAGCTTAGGGATGGCTGGAACCGGGGAGCTGTTTTTT
CDR3 protein: CASSLGMAGTGELFF

D gene: .
clone size: once
V gene: TRBV6-6
J gene: TRBJ1-1
CDR3 DNA: TGTGCCAGCGGGGACCTAGGGTTCGAAGCTTTCTTT
CDR3 protein: CASGDLGFEAFF

D gene: .
clone size: .
V gene: TRBV19
J gene: TRBJ1-5
CDR3 DNA: TGTGCCAGTACCCCCCAGGGTTTCAGCAATCAGCCCCAGCATTTT
CDR3 protein: CASTPQGFSNQPQHF

D gene: TRBD1
clone size: few
V gene: TRBV27
J gene: TRBJ1-1
CDR3 DNA: TGTGCCAGCAGTTCACAGGGGATGAACACTGAAGCTTTCTTT
CDR3 protein: CASSSQGMNTEAFF

D gene: .
clone size: .
V gene: TRBV25-1
J gene: TRBJ2-6
CDR3 DNA: TGTGCCAGCAGTGAATTCGGGACGGCCATATCTGGGGCCAACGTCCTGACTTTC
CDR3 protein: CASSEFGTAISGANVLTF

D gene: .
clone size: .
V gene: TRBV11-3
J gene: TRBJ2-3
CDR3 DNA: TGTGCCAGCAGCTTAGGTGGCATCACAGATACGCAGTATTTT
CDR3 protein: CASSLGGITDTQYF

D gene: TRBD2
clone size: .
V gene: TRBV9
J gene: TRBJ2-2
CDR3 DNA: TGTGCCAGCAGCGTAGTTGCGGGAGCGAACACCGGGGAGCTGTTTTTT
CDR3 protein: CASSVVAGANTGELFF

D gene: TRBD1
clone size: once
V gene: TRBV19
J gene: TRBJ2-7
CDR3 DNA: TGTGCCAGTAGTACCCAGACAGGGGGCTACGAGCAGTACTTC
CDR3 protein: CASSTQTGGYEQYF

D gene: .
clone size: .
V gene: TRBV19
J gene: TRBJ2-2
CDR3 DNA: TGTGCCAGTAGCGTTGTCCTTAAGCTCACCGGGGAGCTGTTTTTT
CDR3 protein: CASSVVLKLTGELFF

D gene: TRBD2
clone size: few
V gene: TRBV18
J gene: TRBJ2-3
CDR3 DNA: TGTGCCAGCTCACCAAGGCGGGAGGATACGCAGTATTTT
CDR3 protein: CASSPRREDTQYF

D gene: .
clone size: .
V gene: TRBV27
J gene: TRBJ2-3
CDR3 DNA: TGTGCCAGCAGTTTAAATCGGGAAGATACGCAGTATTTT
CDR3 protein: CASSLNREDTQYF

D gene: .
clone size: .
V gene: TRBV7-8
J gene: TRBJ1-4
CDR3 DNA: TGTGCCAGCAGCTTAGGGGGAGGGGGATGGGAAAAACTGTTTTTT
CDR3 protein: CASSLGGGGWEKLFF

D gene: .
clone size: .
V gene: TRBV30
J gene: TRBJ2-7
CDR3 DNA: TGTGCCTGGAGGCCGGGACCGGGTACCTACGAGCAGTACTTC
CDR3 protein: CAWRPGPGTYEQYF

D gene: TRBD2
clone size: .
V gene: TRBV11-3
J gene: TRBJ2-3
CDR3 DNA: TGTGCCAGCAGCCTAGCGGCTAGCACAGATACGCAGTATTTT
CDR3 protein: CASSLAASTDTQYF

D gene: TRBD1
clone size: .
V gene: TRBV28
J gene: TRBJ1-2
CDR3 DNA: TGTGCCAGCAGTCCCGGACAGGGGTGGGTGTATGGCTACACCTTC
CDR3 protein: CASSPGQGWVYGYTF

D gene: TRBD1
clone size: .
V gene: TRBV18
J gene: TRBJ2-5
CDR3 DNA: TGTGCCAGCTCACCGACAGGGGGTGGAGAGGAGACCCAGTACTTC
CDR3 protein: CASSPTGGGEETQYF

D gene: TRBD2
clone size: .
V gene: TRBV7-3
J gene: TRBJ2-3
CDR3 DNA: TGTGCCAGCAGCTTGGATACTAGCGGGGGGATCACAGATACGCAGTATTTT
CDR3 protein: CASSLDTSGGITDTQYF

D gene: TRBD1
clone size: .
V gene: TRBV19
J gene: TRBJ2-3
CDR3 DNA: TGTGCCAGTAGTATAGAGACGACAGGGTTAGGCACAGATACGCAGTATTTT
CDR3 protein: CASSIETTGLGTDTQYF

D gene: .
clone size: .
V gene: TRBV7-2
J gene: TRBJ2-7
CDR3 DNA: TGTGCCAGCAGCTTAGGTCCAGGGTTCGCGTACGAGCAGTACTTC
CDR3 protein: CASSLGPGFAYEQYF

D gene: .
clone size: .
V gene: TRBV7-2
J gene: TRBJ1-1
CDR3 DNA: TGTGCCAGCAGCTTAAGGTCAGGCTATCTGAACACTGAAGCTTTCTTT
CDR3 protein: CASSLRSGYLNTEAFF

D gene: .
clone size: once
V gene: TRBV7-2
J gene: TRBJ1-6
CDR3 DNA: TGTGCCAGCAGCTTTGTAGGGAAATACGCACCCCTCCACTTT
CDR3 protein: CASSFVGKYAPLHF

D gene: .
clone size: .
V gene: TRBV6-6
J gene: TRBJ2-7
CDR3 DNA: TGTGCCAGCAGGAGGACATCATCCGAGCAGTACTTC
CDR3 protein: CASRRTSSEQYF

D gene: .
clone size: .
V gene: TRBV2
J gene: TRBJ2-7
CDR3 DNA: TGTGCCAGCAGTGAGGTGACAGCTTCCACCTACGAGCAGTACTTC
CDR3 protein: CASSEVTASTYEQYF

D gene: TRBD1
clone size: few
V gene: TRBV10-3
J gene: TRBJ1-1
CDR3 DNA: TGTGCCATCAGTGGTGGACAGGGCACTGAAGCTTTCTTT
CDR3 protein: CAISGGQGTEAFF

D gene: TRBD2
clone size: .
V gene: TRBV7-6
J gene: TRBJ2-5
CDR3 DNA: TGTGCCAGCAGCCCCGGGGGGGGCGGAAAGACCCAGTACTTC
CDR3 protein: CASSPGGGGKTQYF

D gene: .
clone size: once
V gene: TRBV27
J gene: TRBJ1-6
CDR3 DNA: TGTGCCAGCAGTTTGGGAGGGTTGTCCTATAATTCACCCCTCCACTTT
CDR3 protein: CASSLGGLSYNSPLHF

D gene: TRBD1
clone size: .
V gene: TRBV19
J gene: TRBJ1-3
CDR3 DNA: TGTGCCAGTAGTATGACAGGGGGATCTGGAAACACCATATATTTT
CDR3 protein: CASSMTGGSGNTIYF

D gene: .
clone size: .
V gene: TRBV5-1
J gene: TRBJ2-1
CDR3 DNA: TGCGCCAGCAGCTTGGATCCTGACAATGAGCAGTTCTTC
CDR3 protein: CASSLDPDNEQFF

D gene: TRBD2
clone size: .
V gene: TRBV28
J gene: TRBJ2-3
CDR3 DNA: TGTGCCAGCAGTTTTTATAGCGGGAGTGGTACGCAGTATTTT
CDR3 protein: CASSFYSGSGTQYF

D gene: TRBD1
clone size: .
V gene: TRBV18
J gene: TRBJ1-5
CDR3 DNA: TGTGCCAGCACAAAGGACAGGAATCAGCCCCAGCATTTT
CDR3 protein: CASTKDRNQPQHF

D gene: .
clone size: .
V gene: TRBV18
J gene: TRBJ2-7
CDR3 DNA: TGTGCCAGCTCACCACCTAGCTCCTACGAGCAGTACTTC
CDR3 protein: CASSPPSSYEQYF

D gene: TRBD1
clone size: .
V gene: TRBV6-5
J gene: TRBJ2-3
CDR3 DNA: TGTGCCAGCAGTTACAGGGGACAGGGCACAGATACGCAGTATTTT
CDR3 protein: CASSYRGQGTDTQYF

D gene: .
clone size: .
V gene: TRBV7-9
J gene: TRBJ2-2
CDR3 DNA: TGTGCCAGCACCCCCCGGGCGGGGGCGGAGAAAAACGGGGAGCTGTTTTTT
CDR3 protein: CASTPRAGAEKNGELFF

D gene: TRBD1
clone size: .
V gene: TRBV19
J gene: TRBJ1-2
CDR3 DNA: TGTGCCAGTAAAGCCCTAGGCCGGGACAGAGATAACTATGGCTACACCTTC
CDR3 protein: CASKALGRDRDNYGYTF